A single sample is the source of the 17 T cell receptor beta chains below, sequenced in a study of blood T cell repertoires in COVID-19 (TCRdb year 2020). The method was the immunoSEQ multiplex PCR assay. The immuneACCESS repertoire file appears here via TCRdb, limited to in-frame rearrangements. These files lack a portion of the clones; in checked studies, under half of the deficit traces to unresolved V genes, and the cause of the others is not known. Within this sample are more than 200,000 clones, with 86% of them counted one time only. Roughly 10% of the sample comes from the top ten. What was sequenced was peripheral blood. Receptor source: a woman aged 45-65 years with COVID-19, enrolled during active disease.

The chain couples TRBV5-1 to TRBJ1-1, with 7 bases aligning to TRBD1. Per the germline V gene, CDR1 is SGHRS and CDR2 is YFSETQ. CDR3 length equals 15 residues. J lost 0 bases, V lost 4 bases, and 6 bases had no gene match. CDR3 sequence: CASSRSGGMNTEAFF. In DNA, the CDR3 is TGCGCCAGCAGCCGATCAGGGGGGATGAACACTGAAGCTTTCTTT. Full variable domain (outside the CDR3, taken from reference TRBV5-1 and TRBJ1-1): KAGVTQTPRYLIKTRGQQVTLSCSPISGHRSVSWYQQTPGQGLQFLFEYFSETQRNKGNFPGRFSGRQFSNSRSEMNVSTLELGDSALYLCASSRSGGMNTEAFFGQGTRLTVV.

This rearrangement joins TRBV27 to TRBJ2-3; 10 bases line up with TRBD2. V lost 5 bases and J lost 0; bases outside the gene matches: 11. The germline CDR1 and CDR2 sequences are MNHEY and SMNVEV (reference sequence). The length of the CDR3 is 18 residues. The chain's CDR3 is CASSPPSGGPLSTDTQYF. The DNA for the CDR3 is TGTGCCAGCAGTCCCCCTAGCGGGGGACCACTTAGCACAGATACGCAGTATTTT.

The genes are TRBV30 and TRBJ2-3; D may be TRBD1 (6 bases). Germline-derived CDR1 and CDR2 are GTSNPN and SVGIG (reference sequence). Trimming pared 4 bases from V and 3 bases from J, leaving 14 bases between. The CDR3 runs to 14 residues. CDR3 sequence (DNA): TGTGCCTGGACCAGGGGATGGAGTACAGATACGCAGTATTTT. Protein product: CAWTRGWSTDTQYF.

This clone was recorded a few times. The chain joins TRBV14 to TRBJ1-3; TRBD1 matches 7 bases. The V gene's germline CDR1 is SGHDN and CDR2 FVKESK. V lost 4 bases to trimming and J lost 4 bases; unmatched junction nucleotides: 10. This CDR3 has 16 residues. CDR3 amino acids: CASSPLGQSAGNTIYF. Written as DNA, the CDR3 is TGTGCCAGCAGCCCGCTGGGACAGTCGGCGGGAAACACCATATATTTT.

This clone was seen once. The chain couples TRBV30 to TRBJ2-7; 11 nucleotides agree with TRBD1. J was trimmed by 6 bases and V by 2 bases; bases with no gene match: 9. The CDR3 runs to 15 residues. In germline, CDR1 is GTSNPN, CDR2 SVGIG (reference sequence). CDR3 sequence: CAWSTRAGTGGEQYV. The DNA for the CDR3 is TGTGCCTGGAGTACCCGCGCCGGGACAGGGGGCGAGCAGTACGTC.

V usage is TRBV11-2 and J usage is TRBJ2-1, with 7 bases aligning to TRBD2. Germline V gives CDR1 SGHAT, CDR2 FQNNGV. This CDR3 contains 15 residues. V shed 8 bases, J shed 2 bases, and the junction held 9 bases outside the gene matches. The DNA of the CDR3 is TGTGCCAGCCGGCCCGGGACTACCCCCTACAATGAGCAGTTCTTC. Translating gives CASRPGTTPYNEQFF.

The chain has TRBV15 and TRBJ1-6; D perhaps matches TRBD1 (5 bases). Germline CDR1 LNHNV, CDR2 YYDKDF (reference sequence). The CDR3 is 19 amino acids. The germline V and J ends were trimmed by 1 base and 5 bases, with 21 bases remaining between them. CDR3 coding DNA: TGTGCCACCAGCAGAGGAGAAAGACAGCACTCTCAGGATAATTCACCCCTCCACTTT. Its translation is CATSRGERQHSQDNSPLHF.

This chain uses TRBV9 with TRBJ2-5; 8 nucleotides match TRBD1. V lost 2 bases, J lost 5 bases, and 5 bases stayed unmatched. The CDR3 runs 14 residues. CDR1 SGDLS and CDR2 YYNGEE come from the germline V gene. The CDR3: CASSVTGGSETQYF. CDR3 nucleotides: TGTGCCAGCAGCGTCACAGGGGGTAGCGAGACCCAGTACTTC.

This clone has only one observation. The chain carries TRBV7-8 and TRBJ2-3; 10 bases agree with TRBD2. The CDR3 totals 16 residues. The J segment lost 4 bases and the V segment lost 0 bases, leaving 4 bases of the junction unmatched. Germline lookup yields CDR1 SGHVS and CDR2 FQNEAQ. CDR3 sequence (DNA): TGTGCCAGCAGCTTAGCACTAGCGGGGTTGGCAGATACGCAGTATTTT. Its protein product is CASSLALAGLADTQYF.

The V call is TRBV28, the J call TRBJ1-4; possible D gene TRBD1, 5 bases. V was shortened by 8 bases and J by 7 bases, with 20 bases between the two germline ends. The CDR3 is made up of 15 amino acids. CDR1 MDHEN and CDR2 SYDVKM come from the germline V gene. CDR3 DNA sequence: TGTGCCAGCTCCCCGCCGGGACGGCGGGGTGAAAAACTGTTTTTT. It translates to CASSPPGRRGEKLFF.

In the case of this clone: The same CDR3 arises from other DNA sequences in this sample as well. The rearrangement uses TRBV12-3 or TRBV12-4 and TRBJ2-3, with D perhaps TRBD2 (6 bases). The ends were cut back, 5 bases at V and 5 bases at J, with 8 bases in the middle. CDR3 length equals 12 residues. Here the CDR3 DNA reads TGTGCCAGCAGTACGACTAGAGATACGCAGTATTTT. Amino acid sequence: CASSTTRDTQYF.

CDR3 nucleotide sequence: TGTGCCAGCAGCCAACGACAGGTTAATTCACCCCTCCACTTT. It codes for CASSQRQVNSPLHF. The chain links TRBV3-1 (or the pseudogene TRBV3-2) to TRBJ1-6; D might be TRBD1 (6 bases). The CDR3 sequence is 14 residues long. V lost 2 bases, J lost 6 bases, and 8 bases lay in between. Germline V CDR1 and CDR2: LGHDT, YNNKEL (reference sequence).

The rearrangement uses TRBV11-2 and TRBJ2-7; 11 bases match TRBD1. With V trimmed by 5 bases and J by 3 bases, 6 bases remained unmatched. Per germline, CDR1 SGHAT and CDR2 FQNNGV. The CDR3 is made up of 15 amino acids. In nucleotides, the CDR3 is TGTGCCAGCAGCGCTGACGGGACAGGGGGCTACGAGCAGTACTTC. Amino acid sequence: CASSADGTGGYEQYF.

The chain links TRBV28 to TRBJ2-7; 7 bases match TRBD1. This CDR3 is 13 amino acids long. Germline V gene sequence: CDR1 MDHEN, CDR2 SYDVKM. J was trimmed by 6 bases and V by 8 bases; bases with no gene match: 10. The CDR3 region is CASRQGPRGEQYF. CDR3 nucleotides: TGTGCCAGCCGACAGGGCCCCCGGGGCGAGCAGTACTTC.

The V gene is TRBV6-2 or TRBV6-3, the J gene TRBJ2-1, with TRBD1 as a possible D gene (5 bases). Germline lookup yields CDR1 MNHEY and CDR2 SVGEGT. The V gene lost 4 bases and the J gene lost 8 bases, with 30 bases spanning the gap. The CDR3 covers 19 residues. CDR3 bases: TGTGCCAGCAGTTCCAACCCTTTAGATGGTTGGGGCGGAATGGATGAGCAGTTCTTC. Protein sequence: CASSSNPLDGWGGMDEQFF.

The chain recombines TRBV6-4 with TRBJ1-5; D is possibly TRBD1 (6 bases). Trimming removed 5 bases from V and 6 bases from J, with 17 bases in between. The CDR3 runs to 15 residues. Germline V gives CDR1 MRHNA, CDR2 SNTAGT. The chain's CDR3 is CASSYRAGIGQPQHF. The CDR3 DNA reads TGTGCCAGCAGTTACAGGGCTGGAATAGGTCAGCCCCAGCATTTT.

This chain uses TRBV11-1 with TRBJ2-3, with D possibly TRBD1 on 5 matching bases. Trimming took 5 bases from V and 2 from J, leaving 14 bases between them. This CDR3 is built from 15 residues. The germline gives CDR1 SGHAT, CDR2 FQDESV (reference sequence). CDR3 DNA: TGTGCCAGCAGCCCCCAAGTGACAGCCACAGATACGCAGTATTTT. Translation: CASSPQVTATDTQYF.